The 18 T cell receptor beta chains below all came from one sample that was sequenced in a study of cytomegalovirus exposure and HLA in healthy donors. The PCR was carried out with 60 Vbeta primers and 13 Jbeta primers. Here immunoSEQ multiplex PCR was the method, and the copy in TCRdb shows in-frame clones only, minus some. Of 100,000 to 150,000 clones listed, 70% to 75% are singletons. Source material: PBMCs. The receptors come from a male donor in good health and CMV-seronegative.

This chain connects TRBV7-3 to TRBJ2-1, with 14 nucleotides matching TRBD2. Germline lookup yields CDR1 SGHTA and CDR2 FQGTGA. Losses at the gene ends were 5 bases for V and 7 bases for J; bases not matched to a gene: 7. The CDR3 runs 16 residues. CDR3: CASSILGLAGGNEQFF. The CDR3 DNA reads TGTGCCAGCAGCATCCTTGGACTAGCGGGGGGTAATGAGCAGTTCTTC.

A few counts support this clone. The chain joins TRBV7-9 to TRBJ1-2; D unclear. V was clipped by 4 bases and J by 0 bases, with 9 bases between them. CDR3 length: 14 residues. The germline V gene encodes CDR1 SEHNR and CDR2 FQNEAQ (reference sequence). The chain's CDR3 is CASSSLPPNYGYTF. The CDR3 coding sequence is TGTGCCAGCAGCTCCCTCCCCCCTAACTATGGCTACACCTTC.

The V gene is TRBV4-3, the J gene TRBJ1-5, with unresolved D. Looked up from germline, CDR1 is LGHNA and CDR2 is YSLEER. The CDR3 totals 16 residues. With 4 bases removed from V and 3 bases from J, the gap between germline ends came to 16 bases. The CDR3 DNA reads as TGCGCCAGCAGCCCCCAACTACGGTCTTCCAATCAGCCCCAGCATTTT. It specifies CASSPQLRSSNQPQHF.

Here the CDR3 reads CASVQGAAGELFF. In DNA form, the CDR3 reads TGTGCCAGCGTACAGGGGGCAGCCGGGGAGCTGTTTTTT. The gene calls are TRBV9 and TRBJ2-2, with 9 bases lining up with TRBD1. Germline lookup yields CDR1 SGDLS and CDR2 YYNGEE. V lost 7 bases, J lost 6 bases, and 4 bases stayed unmatched. The CDR3 is 13 residues long.

The CDR3: CASSSRQINTEAFF. For the CDR3, the DNA is TGTGCCAGCTCATCCCGACAGATTAACACTGAAGCTTTCTTT. The genes are TRBV18 and TRBJ1-1; possible D gene TRBD1, 5 bases. Looked up from germline, CDR1 is KGHSH and CDR2 is LQKENI. The CDR3 is 14 amino acids. V was shortened by 5 bases and J by 2 bases, with 12 bases between the two germline ends.

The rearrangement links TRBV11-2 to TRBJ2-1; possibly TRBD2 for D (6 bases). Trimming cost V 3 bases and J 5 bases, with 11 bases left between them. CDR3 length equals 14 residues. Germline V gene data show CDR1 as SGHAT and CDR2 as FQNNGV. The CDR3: CASSFPGSNNEQFF. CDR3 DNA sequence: TGTGCCAGCAGCTTTCCCGGGAGTAACAATGAGCAGTTCTTC.

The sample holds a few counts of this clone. CDR3 region: CASSVLVQDTQYF. The CDR3 DNA reads TGCGCCAGCAGCGTACTAGTGCAGGATACGCAGTATTTT. The chain carries TRBV4-1 and TRBJ2-3; a weak D match, TRBD2 (5 bases). The CDR3 has 13 amino acids. V lost 5 bases and J lost 6, with 12 bases in between. Germline V gene lookup returns CDR1 MGHRA and CDR2 YSYEKL.

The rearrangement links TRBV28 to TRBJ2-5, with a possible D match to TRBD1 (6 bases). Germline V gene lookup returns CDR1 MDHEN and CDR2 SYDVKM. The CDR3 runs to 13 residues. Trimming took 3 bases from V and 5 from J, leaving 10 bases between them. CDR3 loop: CASSLDRSETQYF. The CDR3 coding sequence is TGTGCCAGCAGTTTGGACAGATCGGAGACCCAGTACTTC.

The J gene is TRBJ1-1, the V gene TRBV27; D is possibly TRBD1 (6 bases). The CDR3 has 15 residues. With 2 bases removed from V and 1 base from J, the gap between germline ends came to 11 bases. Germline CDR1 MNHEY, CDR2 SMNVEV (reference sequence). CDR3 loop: CASSLPGQRNTEAFF. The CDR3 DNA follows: TGTGCCAGCAGTTTACCAGGACAGAGGAACACTGAAGCTTTCTTT.

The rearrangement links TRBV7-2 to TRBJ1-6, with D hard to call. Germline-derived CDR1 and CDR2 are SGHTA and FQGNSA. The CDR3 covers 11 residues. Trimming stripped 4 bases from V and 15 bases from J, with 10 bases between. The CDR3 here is CASSSTNLLHF. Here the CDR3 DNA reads TGTGCCAGCAGCTCTACTAACCTCCTCCACTTT.

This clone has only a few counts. The DNA of the CDR3 is TGTGCCAGCAGTTATATGGCCACATCGAACACCGGGGAGCTGTTTTTT. Translating gives CASSYMATSNTGELFF. The gene calls are TRBV6-5 and TRBJ2-2, with no clear D. The germline V gene encodes CDR1 MNHEY and CDR2 SVGAGI. Trimming took off 3 bases at V and 0 bases at J, with 11 bases between the two ends. The CDR3 has 16 residues.

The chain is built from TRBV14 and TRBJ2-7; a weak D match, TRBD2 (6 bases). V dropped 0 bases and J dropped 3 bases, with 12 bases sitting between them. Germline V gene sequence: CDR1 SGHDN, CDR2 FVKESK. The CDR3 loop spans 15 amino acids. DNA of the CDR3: TGTGCCAGCAGCCAAGAGGGAATTAGCGGCTACGAGCAGTACTTC. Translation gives CASSQEGISGYEQYF.

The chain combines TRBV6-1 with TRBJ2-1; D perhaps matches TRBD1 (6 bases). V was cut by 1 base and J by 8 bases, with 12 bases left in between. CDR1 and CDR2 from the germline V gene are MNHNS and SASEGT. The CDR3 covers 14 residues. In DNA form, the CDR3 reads TGTGCCAGCAGTGAAGAGTGGGGGCTGGATGAGCAGTTCTTC. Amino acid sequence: CASSEEWGLDEQFF.

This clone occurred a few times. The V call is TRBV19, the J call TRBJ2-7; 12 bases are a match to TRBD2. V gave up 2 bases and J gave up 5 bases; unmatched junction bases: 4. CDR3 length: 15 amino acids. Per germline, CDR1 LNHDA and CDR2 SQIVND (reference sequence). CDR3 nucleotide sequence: TGTGCCAGTAGTATATTGCTAGCGGGAGGGCACGAGCAGTACTTC. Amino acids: CASSILLAGGHEQYF.

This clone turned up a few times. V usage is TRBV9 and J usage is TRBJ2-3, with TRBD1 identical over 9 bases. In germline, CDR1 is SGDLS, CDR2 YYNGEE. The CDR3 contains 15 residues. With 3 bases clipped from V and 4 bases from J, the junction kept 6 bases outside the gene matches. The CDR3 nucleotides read TGTGCCAGCAGCGACCGGGACAGGGAATCAGATACGCAGTATTTT. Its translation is CASSDRDRESDTQYF.

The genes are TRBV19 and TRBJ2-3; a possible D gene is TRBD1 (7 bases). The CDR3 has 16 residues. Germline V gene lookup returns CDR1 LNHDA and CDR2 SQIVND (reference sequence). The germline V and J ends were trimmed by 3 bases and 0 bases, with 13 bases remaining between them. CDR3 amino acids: CASSIPGGTSTDTQYF. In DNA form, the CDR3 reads TGTGCCAGTAGTATCCCAGGGGGGACTAGCACAGATACGCAGTATTTT.

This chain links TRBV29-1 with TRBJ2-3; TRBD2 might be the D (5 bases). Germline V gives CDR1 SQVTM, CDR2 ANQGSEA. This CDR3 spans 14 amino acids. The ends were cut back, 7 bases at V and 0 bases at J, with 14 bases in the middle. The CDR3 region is CSGGRAPSTDTQYF. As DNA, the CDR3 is TGCAGCGGCGGGCGAGCTCCTAGCACAGATACGCAGTATTTT.

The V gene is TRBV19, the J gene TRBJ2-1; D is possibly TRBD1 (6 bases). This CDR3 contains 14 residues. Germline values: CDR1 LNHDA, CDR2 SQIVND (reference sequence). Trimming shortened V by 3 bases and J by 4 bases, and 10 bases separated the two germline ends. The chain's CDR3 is CASSIPTGYNEQFF. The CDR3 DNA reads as TGTGCCAGTAGTATCCCGACAGGATACAATGAGCAGTTCTTC.